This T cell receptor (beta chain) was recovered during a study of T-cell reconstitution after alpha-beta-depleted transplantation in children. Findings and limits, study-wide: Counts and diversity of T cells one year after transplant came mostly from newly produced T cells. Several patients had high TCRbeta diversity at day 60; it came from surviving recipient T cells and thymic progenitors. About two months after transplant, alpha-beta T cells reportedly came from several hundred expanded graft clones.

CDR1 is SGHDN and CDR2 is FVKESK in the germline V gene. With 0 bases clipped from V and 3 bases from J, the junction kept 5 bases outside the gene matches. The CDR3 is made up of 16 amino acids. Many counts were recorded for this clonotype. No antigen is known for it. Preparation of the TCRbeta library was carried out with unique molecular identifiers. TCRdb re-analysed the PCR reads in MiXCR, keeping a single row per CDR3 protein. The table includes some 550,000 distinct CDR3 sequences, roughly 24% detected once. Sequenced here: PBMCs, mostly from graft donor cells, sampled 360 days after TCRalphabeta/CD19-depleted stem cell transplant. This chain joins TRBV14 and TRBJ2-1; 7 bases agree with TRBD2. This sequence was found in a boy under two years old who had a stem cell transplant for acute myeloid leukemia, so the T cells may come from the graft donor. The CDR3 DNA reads TGTGCCAGCAGCCAAGATATGACGGGGGGCTACAATGAGCAGTTCTTC. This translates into CASSQDMTGGYNEQFF.